The rows below give T cell receptor beta chains drawn from one sample of a study of blood T cell repertoires in COVID-19. Profiling relied on immunoSEQ multiplex PCR, and the TCRdb table lists in-frame clones only, not all of them. This sample has 310,000 or so clones; roughly 90% occur once, and the top ten carry about 2.2%. Sample: peripheral blood. The receptors were gathered from a woman aged 25 to 45 with COVID-19, enrolled during active disease. The CDR3 runs from the conserved cysteine through the conserved F or W. A D gene is named only where the DNA matches it firmly. Clone size is given for some rows only: seen once, a few or many times, or a class if the clone is expanded.

v_call	j_call	clone_size	d_call	cdr3_nt	cdr3_aa
TRBV27	TRBJ2-7	-	TRBD2	TGTGCCAGCAGTTTAGGGACTAGCGATCACGAGCAGTACTTC	CASSLGTSDHEQYF
TRBV6-2/TRBV6-3	TRBJ1-1	-	TRBD1	TGTGCCAGCAGCACCGACAGGGGGGTTGCGGAAGCTTTCTTT	CASSTDRGVAEAFF
TRBV3-1/TRBV3-2	TRBJ1-2	-	-	TGTGCCAGCAGCCACCTGGACCCTGGAGGTGGCTACACCTTC	CASSHLDPGGGYTF
TRBV5-1	TRBJ2-7	-	-	TGCGCCAGCAGCTTAACCCCCGGTGTTTACGAGCAGTACTTC	CASSLTPGVYEQYF
TRBV3-1/TRBV3-2	TRBJ2-1	-	TRBD1	TGTGCCAGCAGCCGGACAGGGGATCGCGATGAGCAGTTCTTC	CASSRTGDRDEQFF
TRBV29-1	TRBJ2-1	-	-	TGCAGCGTCCGACAGCACAATGAGCAGTTCTTC	CSVRQHNEQFF
TRBV19	TRBJ1-2	-	TRBD1	TGTGCCAGTAGCCAGAACAGGGGTAGTGGCTACACCTTC	CASSQNRGSGYTF
TRBV28	TRBJ2-3	-	-	TGTGCCAGCAGGGTAGCTGATACGCAGTATTTT	CASRVADTQYF
TRBV19	TRBJ1-1	-	-	TGTGCCAGTAGTATAGATCTTGAGGTAACCGAAGCTTTCTTT	CASSIDLEVTEAFF
TRBV5-4	TRBJ1-4	-	TRBD1	TGTGCCAGCAGCTTGACAGGGGCGGCTGAAAAACTGTTTTTT	CASSLTGAAEKLFF
TRBV11-1	TRBJ2-7	few	-	TGTGCCAGCAGCTTACGGGATTCCCACGAGCAGTACTTC	CASSLRDSHEQYF
TRBV12-5	TRBJ1-1	-	TRBD1	TGTGCTAGTGGTTTCAAGACAGGGCCGGCTTTCTTT	CASGFKTGPAFF
TRBV9	TRBJ2-7	-	TRBD2	TGTGCCAGCAGCGTAGCTAGCGGTACCTACGAGCAGTACTTC	CASSVASGTYEQYF
TRBV20-1	TRBJ1-2	-	-	TGCAGTGCTAGTCGAGGGAACGAGGGAGCTAACTATGGCTACACCTTC	CSASRGNEGANYGYTF
TRBV5-1	TRBJ2-7	-	-	TGCGCCAGCAGCTTGGCGTCAGTCTCCTACGAGCAGTACTTC	CASSLASVSYEQYF
TRBV6-5	TRBJ2-7	once	-	TGTGCCAGCAGCACCCCGAGGGGGTTCGACGAGCAGTACTTC	CASSTPRGFDEQYF
TRBV30	TRBJ1-5	-	TRBD1	TGTGCCTGGAGTGTACTAGGACAGGGCCAGCCCCAGCATTTT	CAWSVLGQGQPQHF
TRBV6-2/TRBV6-3	TRBJ2-1	-	-	TGTGCCAGCAGTTACTCGCTAGCGTCGAATGAGCAGTTCTTC	CASSYSLASNEQFF
TRBV30	TRBJ1-2	-	TRBD1	TGTGCCTGGACCGACAGGGGACATGGCTACACCTTC	CAWTDRGHGYTF
TRBV29-1	TRBJ1-1	-	TRBD1	TGCAGCGTTAAGCGACAGGGAGGTGAAGCTTTCTTT	CSVKRQGGEAFF
TRBV12-5	TRBJ2-2	-	-	TGTGCTAGTGGTTTGGCTCAGGGTGCGGACACCGGGGAGCTGTTTTTT	CASGLAQGADTGELFF
TRBV30	TRBJ1-4	-	-	TGTGCCTGGAGTGTACGTTGGAGGGAAAAACTGTTTTTT	CAWSVRWREKLFF
TRBV7-2	TRBJ2-5	-	-	TGTGCCAGCAGCGCCCCGTCCGCCGGGACCCAGTACTTC	CASSAPSAGTQYF
TRBV27	TRBJ2-7	-	TRBD1	TGTGCCAGCAGTTTATCTACAGGGGTGGACGAGCAGTACTTC	CASSLSTGVDEQYF
TRBV10-3	TRBJ1-5	-	-	TGTGCCATCAAGGATACGGCGGGCAATCAGCCCCAGCATTTT	CAIKDTAGNQPQHF
TRBV7-3	TRBJ2-7	-	-	TGTGCCAGCAGCTTAAGCCCCGGGAACTACGAGCAGTACTTC	CASSLSPGNYEQYF
TRBV4-1	TRBJ2-1	once	-	TGCGCCAGCAGCCCGCAGAGGGAGGAGCAGTTCTTC	CASSPQREEQFF
TRBV6-5	TRBJ1-6	-	TRBD1	TGTGCCAGCAGTTACTCCGGGACAGGGGATTCACCCCTCCACTTT	CASSYSGTGDSPLHF
TRBV28	TRBJ1-5	-	-	TGTGCCAGCGGACTGGATTTATATAGCAATCAGCCCCAGCATTTT	CASGLDLYSNQPQHF
TRBV25-1	TRBJ2-7	-	TRBD1	TGTGCCAGCAGTGATCTGAACCGGGACAGATTCTCCTACGAGCAGTACTTC	CASSDLNRDRFSYEQYF
TRBV7-7	TRBJ2-5	-	TRBD2	TGTGCCAGCAGCTTGCTAACTAGCGGGAGCGGGGAGACCCAGTACTTC	CASSLLTSGSGETQYF
TRBV19	TRBJ1-5	-	-	TGTGCCAGTAGTATAGGCCTACTGCTAAGTCAGCCCCAGCATTTT	CASSIGLLLSQPQHF
TRBV30	TRBJ2-7	-	-	TGTGCCTGGAGCTCTCCCCTAGTCCCCCCCGAGCAGTACTTC	CAWSSPLVPPEQYF
TRBV7-9	TRBJ2-1	-	TRBD2	TGTGCCAGCAGCTTCTCAAAGCGGGACCTAAAGTCCTACAATGAGCAGTTCTTC	CASSFSKRDLKSYNEQFF
TRBV5-6	TRBJ2-3	-	TRBD1	TGTGCCAGCAGCTTAACCGGGACAGGCACAGATACGCAGTATTTT	CASSLTGTGTDTQYF
TRBV7-6	TRBJ1-5	-	-	TGTGCCAGCAGCATACAGGGAAACCAGCCCCAGCATTTT	CASSIQGNQPQHF
TRBV7-2	TRBJ2-7	-	-	TGTGCCAGCAGCTTAGGTCACATGACCTACGAGCAGTACTTC	CASSLGHMTYEQYF